Following are 3 T cell receptor beta chains from one sample sequenced in a study of T cell responses to AZD1222 COVID-19 vaccine. The method was immunoSEQ multiplex PCR; TCRdb's version includes in-frame clones alone and lacks a portion of them. The sample contains 130,000 or so clones, roughly 90% of which appear only once. The material sequenced was peripheral blood, taken on day 0 of AZD1222 vaccination. These receptors were collected from an adult in good health.

The genes are TRBV6-4 and TRBJ2-3, with D possibly TRBD2 on 6 matching bases. Trimming pared 2 bases from V and 6 bases from J, leaving 15 bases between. The CDR3 covers 15 residues. Germline assignment: CDR1 MRHNA and CDR2 SNTAGT. The CDR3 loop reads CASSDTRDPKDTQYF. CDR3 sequence (DNA): TGTGCCAGCAGTGACACGCGGGACCCCAAGGATACGCAGTATTTT.

DNA for the CDR3: TGTGCCAGCAGCCCATGGACAGGGGCTTCCAATGAGCAGTTCTTC. Translating it yields CASSPWTGASNEQFF. The rearrangement uses TRBV9 and TRBJ2-1; 9 bases fit TRBD1. CDR3 length equals 15 residues. CDR1 and CDR2 from the germline V gene are SGDLS and YYNGEE. Losses at the gene ends were 4 bases for V and 6 bases for J; bases not matched to a gene: 8.

This clone appeared once. The gene calls are TRBV15 and TRBJ1-1; a possible D gene is TRBD1 (5 bases). Germline loops: CDR1 LNHNV, CDR2 YYDKDF (reference sequence). The CDR3 length is 15 residues. Trimming removed 1 base at V and 5 bases at J, with 14 bases between. The chain's CDR3 is CATSRVRETRTEAFF. CDR3 DNA: TGTGCCACCAGCAGAGTCAGGGAAACGAGGACTGAAGCTTTCTTT.